Presented here are 21 T cell receptor beta chains from one specimen sequenced in a study of CD8+CD57+ T cells in acquired aplastic anemia. Patients picked for sequencing had shown CD8+CD57+ cell expansion detected by flow cytometry. TCR beta VDJ and CDR3 were profiled, and genomic DNA was the template. TCRdb fed the reads into MiXCR, producing one record per CDR3 protein. The table lists 200,000 to 300,000 distinct CDR3 sequences, about 80% of them singletons, with roughly 42% in the top ten. Material for sequencing was sorted CD4+, CD8+, or CD8+CD57+ T cells (not recorded which) from PBMCs. These receptors came from a human donor with aplastic anemia.

In the case of this clonotype: At one end, the junction sequence differs from germline, possibly due to a read error. CDR3 nucleotides: TGTGCCAGCGGCGACGGGGGGGACCCGAAGGATGGCTTT. It is translated as CASGDGGDPKDGF. The V gene is TRBV9, the J gene TRBJ2-3; 8 positions agree with TRBD2. The CDR3 totals 13 residues. Germline CDR1 reads SGDLS; CDR2 reads YYNGEE.

As regards this clonotype: The junction departs from germline at one end; a sequencing error may be responsible. The chain employs TRBV15 and TRBJ1-2; 12 nucleotides line up with TRBD1. This CDR3 contains 14 residues. Germline V gives CDR1 LNHNV, CDR2 YYDKDF (reference sequence). The CDR3 region is CASSRDRGRGGYTF. DNA of the CDR3: TGTGCCAGCAGCCGGGACAGGGGGCGCGGTGGCTACACCTTC. Complete variable domain (other parts from reference TRBV15 and TRBJ1-2): DAMVIQNPRYQVTQFGKPVTLSCSQTLNHNVMYWYQQKSSQAPKLLFHYYDKDFNNEADTPDNFQSRRPNTSFCFLDIRSPGLGDTAMYLCASSRDRGRGGYTFGSGTRLTVV.

The chain uses TRBV7-4 and TRBJ1-1, with D possibly being TRBD1 (6 bases). CDR1 and CDR2 from the germline V gene are SGHVT and SQSDAQ. The CDR3 spans 15 residues. V dropped 4 bases and J dropped 13 bases, with 25 bases sitting between them. CDR3 bases: TGTGCCAGCAGCTCAGATTTCACAGGGAACGATGAGGATTTCTTT. This encodes CASSSDFTGNDEDFF.

In nucleotides, the CDR3 is TGTGCCAGCAGCTTTACTAGCGCAAATGGCTACACCTTC. Amino acid sequence: CASSFTSANGYTF. This chain connects TRBV5-4 to TRBJ1-2, with D unclear. CDR1 and CDR2 from the germline V gene are SGHNT and YYREEE (reference sequence). Deletions cut 2 bases from V and 6 bases from J, with 11 bases between. The CDR3 contains 13 residues. The full variable domain, completed using reference TRBV5-4 and TRBJ1-2, is ETGVTQSPTHLIKTRGQQVTLRCSSQSGHNTVSWYQQALGQGPQFIFQYYREEENGRGNFPPRFSGLQFPNYSSELNVNALELDDSALYLCASSFTSANGYTFGSGTRLTVV.

The chain couples TRBV4-2 to TRBJ2-3; D might be TRBD2 (6 bases). Trimming pared 5 bases from V and 3 bases from J, leaving 12 bases between. Germline V CDR1 and CDR2: LGHNA, YNFKEQ. The CDR3 length is 14 residues. CDR3 protein: CASSGGGVTDTQYF. The DNA for the CDR3 is TGTGCCAGCAGCGGGGGAGGCGTAACAGATACGCAGTATTTT.

A note on this clonotype: Without the conserved terminal phenylalanine or tryptophan, this CDR3 likely stems from a read error. No DNA is shown, since the ends of the CDR3 on it are uncertain; the CDR3 is the one TCRdb lists. The chain joins TRBV7-9 to TRBJ2-3; the table calls TRBD1, which could not be checked here. The CDR3 comprises 13 residues, both ends counted. CDR1 is SEHNR and CDR2 is FQNEAQ in the germline V gene (reference sequence). The CDR3 protein is CASGFERSGGRDV.

The chain carries TRBV19 and TRBJ1-5; 7 bases line up with TRBD1. Germline CDR1 and CDR2: LNHDA and SQIVND (reference sequence). V lost 5 bases to trimming and J lost 4 bases; unmatched junction nucleotides: 5. The CDR3 consists of 14 residues. CDR3 nucleotide sequence: TGTGCCAGTAGTTCCGGGACAGATAATCAGCCCCAGCATTTT. It yields the protein CASSSGTDNQPQHF.

Remarks on this clonotype: The junction does not match germline at one end; this may be a read error. CDR3 loop: CASGVGGAETQYF. In nucleotides, the CDR3 is TGTGCCAGCGGGGTTGGGGGAGCAGAGACGCAGTATTTT. The chain is built from TRBV7-3 and TRBJ2-3, with D possibly called TRBD1 or TRBD2 (5 bases each). CDR3 length: 13 residues. The germline gives CDR1 SGHTA, CDR2 FQGTGA.

V is TRBV20-1 and J is TRBJ2-7, with 11 bases identical to TRBD2. The germline V gene encodes CDR1 DFQATT and CDR2 SNEGSKA (reference sequence). The CDR3 covers 13 residues. The J segment lost 6 bases and the V segment lost 6 bases, leaving 7 bases of the junction unmatched. CDR3 DNA sequence: TGCAGTGCCCAGACTAGCGGGGCGTCCGAGCAGTACGTC. Protein sequence: CSAQTSGASEQYV.

A note on this clonotype: The conserved final phenylalanine or tryptophan is absent from the CDR3, which likely points to a read error. The DNA is left out, because the CDR3 cannot be placed on it with certainty; the CDR3 is given as TCRdb lists it. This sequence joins TRBV7-8 and TRBJ2-3. Germline V gives CDR1 SGHVS, CDR2 FQNEAQ. Ends included, the CDR3 has 12 residues. CDR3 sequence: CASSLACGTDTQ.

As to this clonotype: One junction end does not reproduce the germline sequence, and a read error may be involved. This chain connects TRBV7-6 to TRBJ2-5, with TRBD1 matching over 10 bases. CDR1 SGHVS and CDR2 FNYEAQ come from the germline V gene. The CDR3 runs 15 residues. CDR3 bases: TGTGCCAGCAGCTCTGACAGGGGGCTATCACCCCCCCACTACTTC. Protein sequence: CASSSDRGLSPPHYF.

This rearrangement joins TRBV5-4 to TRBJ2-7; TRBD1 agrees at 9 bases. Germline assignment: CDR1 SGHNT and CDR2 YYREEE (reference sequence). The CDR3 is made up of 14 amino acids. Trimming took 4 bases from V and 4 from J; bases not matched to a gene: 6. The CDR3 protein is CASSMGQGGYEQYF. CDR3 bases: TGTGCCAGCAGCATGGGACAGGGTGGATACGAGCAGTACTTC.

The genes are TRBV9 and TRBJ2-6; 8 nucleotides agree with TRBD1. CDR1 and CDR2 from the germline V gene are SGDLS and YYNGEE. The CDR3 contains 17 residues. V gave up 6 bases and J gave up 11 bases; unmatched junction bases: 19. CDR3 sequence reads: CASNLQGAITDTHVLTF. Here the CDR3 DNA reads TGTGCCAGCAATCTTCAGGGGGCGATCACAGATACGCACGTCCTGACTTTC. Combining the CDR3 with reference TRBV9 and TRBJ2-6 gives the whole variable domain DSGVTQTPKHLITATGQRVTLRCSPRSGDLSVYWYQQSLDQGLQFLIQYYNGEERAKGNILERFSAQQFPDLHSELNLSSLELGDSALYFCASNLQGAITDTHVLTFGAGSRLTVL.

This sequence joins TRBV7-8 and TRBJ2-5; 8 bases agree with TRBD2. Germline CDR1 reads SGHVS; CDR2 reads FQNEAQ. This CDR3 spans 16 amino acids. V was clipped by 5 bases and J by 3 bases; unmatched bases: 11. The CDR3 nucleotides are TGTGCCAGCAGCGGAGGAGTACTAGCGGCGGAAGAGACCCAGTACTTC. Protein product: CASSGGVLAAEETQYF.

The J gene is TRBJ2-7, the V gene TRBV29-1; D gene ambiguous. Germline V gene sequence: CDR1 SQVTM, CDR2 ANQGSEA. The length of the CDR3 is 13 residues. CDR3 in DNA: TGCACCGTGACCCGAACGACCACCCACGAGCAGTACTTC. This codes for CTVTRTTTHEQYF.

With respect to this clonotype: A junction boundary mismatches the germline segment, possibly from a read error. The gene calls are TRBV9 and TRBJ2-1; no clear D. This CDR3 contains 13 residues. Germline V gives CDR1 SGDLS, CDR2 YYNGEE. Here the CDR3 DNA reads TGTGCCAGCAGCGAAGGGTCAGTCACTCAGTATTTTTTC. Its protein product is CASSEGSVTQYFF.

This clonotype showed up many times. The CDR3 sequence: CASSLAGGPDTQYQYV. In DNA form, the CDR3 reads TGTGCCAGCAGCTTAGCGGGAGGTCCCGATACGCAGTATCAGTACGTC. The chain employs TRBV7-8 and TRBJ2-7; tentative D call: TRBD2 (6 bases). CDR3 length: 16 residues. Looked up from germline, CDR1 is SGHVS and CDR2 is FQNEAQ. V lost 0 bases to trimming and J lost 10 bases, with 22 bases between them.

J is TRBJ1-1 and V is TRBV7-3, with D possibly being TRBD1 (5 bases). The V gene lost 6 bases and the J gene lost 3 bases, with 11 bases spanning the gap. The CDR3 length is 13 residues. Germline lookup yields CDR1 SGHTA and CDR2 FQGTGA. CDR3 sequence: CASSRGGDTEAFF. CDR3 sequence (DNA): TGTGCCAGCAGTAGGGGCGGGGACACTGAAGCTTTCTTT.

This clonotype has just one count. It is unclear where the CDR3 begins or ends on the DNA, so no DNA is shown, and the CDR3 is as TCRdb lists it. V and J are TRBV9 and TRBJ2-6. Germline V gene data show CDR1 as SGDLS and CDR2 as YYNGEE. The CDR3 sequence runs 16 residues, both termini included. The CDR3 protein is CASSLGADTQYFVLTF.

This CDR3 reads CASSPNRDTREQYF. The CDR3 bases are TGTGCCAGCAGCCCCAATCGGGACACGCGAGAGCAGTACTTC. The rearrangement links TRBV7-2 to TRBJ2-7; D perhaps matches TRBD1 (6 bases). Germline V gene data show CDR1 as SGHTA and CDR2 as FQGNSA. V lost 5 bases to trimming and J lost 7 bases, with 18 bases between them. The CDR3 contains 14 residues.

The chain has TRBV20-1 and TRBJ2-1; perhaps D is TRBD1 or TRBD2 (5 bases each). The CDR3 totals 16 residues. Trimming cost V 4 bases and J 3 bases, with 19 bases left between them. Germline V gives CDR1 DFQATT, CDR2 SNEGSKA (reference sequence). CDR3: CSATLGDRGIYNEQFF. The CDR3 nucleotides read TGCAGTGCTACCCTCGGGGATAGGGGAATCTACAATGAGCAGTTCTTC.